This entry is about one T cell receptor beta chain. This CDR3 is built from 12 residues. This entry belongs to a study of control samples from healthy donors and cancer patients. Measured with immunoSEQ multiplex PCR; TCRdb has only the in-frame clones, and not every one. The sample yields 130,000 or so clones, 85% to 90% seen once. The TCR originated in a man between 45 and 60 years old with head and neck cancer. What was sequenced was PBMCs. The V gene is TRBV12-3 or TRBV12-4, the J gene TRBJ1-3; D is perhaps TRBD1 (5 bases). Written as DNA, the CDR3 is TGTGCTTCAAAAGGGGATGGAAACACCATATATTTT. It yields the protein CASKGDGNTIYF.